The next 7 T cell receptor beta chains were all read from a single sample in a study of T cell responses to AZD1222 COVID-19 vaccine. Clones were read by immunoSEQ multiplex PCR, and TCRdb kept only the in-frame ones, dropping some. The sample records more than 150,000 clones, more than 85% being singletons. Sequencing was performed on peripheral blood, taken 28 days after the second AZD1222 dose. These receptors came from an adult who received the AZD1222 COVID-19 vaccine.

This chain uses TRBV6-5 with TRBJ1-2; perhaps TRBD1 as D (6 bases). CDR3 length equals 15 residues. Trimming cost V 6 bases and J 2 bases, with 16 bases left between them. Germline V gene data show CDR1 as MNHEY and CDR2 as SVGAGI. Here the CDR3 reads CASRGSRQANYGYTF. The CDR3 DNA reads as TGTGCCAGCAGGGGATCCAGACAGGCGAACTATGGCTACACCTTC.

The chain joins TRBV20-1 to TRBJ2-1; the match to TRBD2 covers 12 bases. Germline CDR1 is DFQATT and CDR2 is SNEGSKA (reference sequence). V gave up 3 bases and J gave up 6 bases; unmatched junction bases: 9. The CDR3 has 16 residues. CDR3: CSASPLAGGSGNEQFF. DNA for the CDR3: TGCAGTGCTAGTCCTCTAGCGGGAGGGTCTGGCAATGAGCAGTTCTTC.

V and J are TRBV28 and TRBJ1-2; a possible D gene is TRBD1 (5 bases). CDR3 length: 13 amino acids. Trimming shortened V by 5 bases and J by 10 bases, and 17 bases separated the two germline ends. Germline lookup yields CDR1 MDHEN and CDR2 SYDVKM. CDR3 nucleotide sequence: TGTGCCAGCAGTCTTCCCACGGGGCTGGACTACACCTTC. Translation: CASSLPTGLDYTF.

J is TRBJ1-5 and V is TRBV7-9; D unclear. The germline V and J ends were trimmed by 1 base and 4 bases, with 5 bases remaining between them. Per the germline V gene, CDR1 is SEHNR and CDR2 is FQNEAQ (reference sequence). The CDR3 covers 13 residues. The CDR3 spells CASSLGINQPQHF. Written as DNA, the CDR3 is TGTGCCAGCAGCTTAGGTATAAATCAGCCCCAGCATTTT.

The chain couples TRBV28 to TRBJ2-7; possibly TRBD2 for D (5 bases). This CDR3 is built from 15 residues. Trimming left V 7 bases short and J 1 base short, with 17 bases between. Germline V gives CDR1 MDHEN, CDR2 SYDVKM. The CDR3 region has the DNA TGTGCCAGCACCCCCGGGAAAGGGAAATCCTACGAGCAGTACTTC. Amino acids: CASTPGKGKSYEQYF.

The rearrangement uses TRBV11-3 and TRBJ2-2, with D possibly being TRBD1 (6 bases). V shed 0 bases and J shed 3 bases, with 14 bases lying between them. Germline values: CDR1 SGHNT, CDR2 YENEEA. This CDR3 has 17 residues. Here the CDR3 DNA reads TGTGCCAGCAGCTTAGATGGGGGCATCGGGGACACCGGGGAGCTGTTTTTT. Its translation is CASSLDGGIGDTGELFF.

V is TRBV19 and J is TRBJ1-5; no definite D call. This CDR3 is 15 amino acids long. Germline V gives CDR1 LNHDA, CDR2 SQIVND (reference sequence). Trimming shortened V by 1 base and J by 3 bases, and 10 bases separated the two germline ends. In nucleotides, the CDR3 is TGTGCCAGTAGTATAGGGCAGGCGGTCAATCAGCCCCAGCATTTT. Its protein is CASSIGQAVNQPQHF.